Listed here are 7 T cell receptor beta chains from one sample, sequenced in a study of T cell repertoires in cytomegalovirus infection. TCRdb reprocessed the reads via MiXCR and lists one record per CDR3 protein. The sample yields some 390,000 distinct CDR3 sequences, less than 20% seen once. Sequencing was done on a sample of PBMCs. The receptors originated from a human donor in good health (CMV status not recorded). Some clones in this sample may be carry-over from other donors' samples.

This clonotype was seen a handful of times. The chain employs TRBV11-2 and TRBJ2-1; 8 nucleotides line up with TRBD2. J was trimmed by 5 bases and V by 5 bases; bases with no gene match: 8. This CDR3 has 15 residues. Germline lookup yields CDR1 SGHAT and CDR2 FQNNGV. The CDR3 here is CASSRSGEPNNEQFF. In DNA, the CDR3 is TGTGCCAGCAGCCGTAGCGGGGAACCCAACAATGAGCAGTTCTTC.

This clonotype was recorded many times. CDR3 DNA: TGTGCCAGCAGCTTAAGTGGAACCGCGAACACTGAAGCTTTCTTT. It translates to CASSLSGTANTEAFF. The genes are TRBV7-9 and TRBJ1-1, with unresolved D. Germline CDR1 SEHNR, CDR2 FQNEAQ (reference sequence). CDR3 length equals 15 residues. The V and J ends lost 2 bases and 1 base respectively, with 11 bases between them.

This clonotype came up many times. The chain carries TRBV7-6 and TRBJ2-7; a weak D match, TRBD1 (5 bases). The CDR3 is 11 residues long. The germline V gene encodes CDR1 SGHVS and CDR2 FNYEAQ. V gave up 2 bases and J gave up 6 bases, with 5 bases separating them. This CDR3 is CASSLRGEQYF. CDR3 DNA: TGTGCCAGCAGCTTAAGGGGCGAGCAGTACTTC.

Many counts were recorded for this clonotype. The chain links TRBV7-2 to TRBJ2-3; no clear D. Germline V gene data show CDR1 as SGHTA and CDR2 as FQGNSA. V lost 5 bases to trimming and J lost 4 bases, with 22 bases between them. The CDR3 extends over 17 amino acids. This CDR3 is CASSPSGRALRPDTQYF. For the CDR3, the DNA is TGTGCCAGCAGCCCCTCAGGAAGGGCCCTTCGTCCAGATACGCAGTATTTT.

This clonotype was seen ten or more times. CDR3 amino acids: CASSSGGIQETQYF. The CDR3 coding sequence is TGTGCCAGCAGCTCCGGGGGAATCCAAGAGACCCAGTACTTC. The V and J genes are TRBV7-9 and TRBJ2-5, with a possible D match to TRBD2 (6 bases). Germline V gene data show CDR1 as SEHNR and CDR2 as FQNEAQ (reference sequence). Trimming left V 4 bases short and J 1 base short, with 10 bases between. CDR3 length: 14 residues.

About this clonotype itself: A much larger clone is a single base away; this may be a read error. The V and J genes are TRBV19 and TRBJ2-5, with TRBD1 matching 10 bases. The germline V gene has CDR1 LNHDA and CDR2 SQIVND (reference sequence). V lost 10 bases and J lost 3; bases outside the gene matches: 8. The CDR3 has 14 amino acids. CDR3 DNA sequence: TGTGCCATCACCGACAGGGGGCGCAAAGAGACCCAGTACTTC. This translates into CAITDRGRKETQYF.

This clonotype was counted many times. The chain recombines TRBV7-2 with TRBJ1-1; D call uncertain. The CDR3 runs 13 residues. In germline, CDR1 is SGHTA, CDR2 FQGNSA. V was trimmed by 1 base and J by 7 bases, leaving 10 bases between them. The CDR3 region has the DNA TGTGCCAGCAGCTTAGAAAGGCAGAGTGAAGCTTTCTTT. This sequence encodes CASSLERQSEAFF.